This TCR beta chain was profiled in a study of human T cells and chemical hapten exposure. Time point of the sample: patch test 1, 2 weeks after DPC sensitization. Stated treatment: therapeutic diphenylcyclopropenone sensitization with weekly scalp DPC. This clonotype was picked up a small number of times. Germline and junction disagree at one end, which may indicate a read error. The CDR3 sequence is 15 residues long. Germline V gives CDR1 MNHNY, CDR2 SVGAGI (reference sequence). Methods used by the authors: 90,000 to 100,000 TCRs per sample was the median, with a range of roughly 20,000 to 750,000. A single record per CDR3 protein comes from TCRdb applying MiXCR to the RACE reads. TCRdb, not the original authors, processed these V and J calls. The sample lists a few hundred thousand distinct CDR3 sequences, more than 4.5% seen once, with approximately 2.5% in the top ten.

This specimen consisted of whole blood, obtained in connection with sensitization to the hapten diphenylcyclopropenone (DPC). This chain joins TRBV6-6 and TRBJ2-7, with D perhaps assigned TRBD1 or TRBD2 (6 bases each). The sequence was collected from a woman in her forties or fifties with alopecia areata. Some clones in this sample may be carry-over from other donors' samples. Here the CDR3 reads CASSDSRGLPDEQYF. In DNA form, the CDR3 reads TGTGCCAGCAGTGACTCCCGGGGGCTGCCCGACGAGCAGTACTTC.